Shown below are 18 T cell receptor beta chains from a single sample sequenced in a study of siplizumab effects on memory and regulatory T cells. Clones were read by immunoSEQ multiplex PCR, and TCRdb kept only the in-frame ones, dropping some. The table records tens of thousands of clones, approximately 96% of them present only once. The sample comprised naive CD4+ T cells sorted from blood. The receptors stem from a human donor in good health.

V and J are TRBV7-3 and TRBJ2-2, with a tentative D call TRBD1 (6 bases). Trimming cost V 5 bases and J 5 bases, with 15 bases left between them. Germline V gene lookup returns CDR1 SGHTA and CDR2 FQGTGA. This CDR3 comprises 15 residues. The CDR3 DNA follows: TGTGCCAGCAGCCTACAGGGTTTAGAGACCGGGGAGCTGTTTTTT. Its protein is CASSLQGLETGELFF.

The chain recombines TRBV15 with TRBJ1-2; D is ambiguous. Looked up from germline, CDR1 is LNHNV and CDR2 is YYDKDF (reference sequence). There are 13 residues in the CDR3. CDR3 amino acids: CGRLQPTTYGYTF. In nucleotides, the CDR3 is TGTGGCCGTCTCCAGCCGACAACCTATGGCTACACCTTC.

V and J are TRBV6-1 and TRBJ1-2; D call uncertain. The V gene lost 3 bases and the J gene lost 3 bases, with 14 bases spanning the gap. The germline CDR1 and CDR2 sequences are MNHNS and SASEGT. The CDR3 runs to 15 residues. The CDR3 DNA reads TGTGCCAGCAGTGAGTCCGTTCAGGTATACTATGGCTACACCTTC. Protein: CASSESVQVYYGYTF.

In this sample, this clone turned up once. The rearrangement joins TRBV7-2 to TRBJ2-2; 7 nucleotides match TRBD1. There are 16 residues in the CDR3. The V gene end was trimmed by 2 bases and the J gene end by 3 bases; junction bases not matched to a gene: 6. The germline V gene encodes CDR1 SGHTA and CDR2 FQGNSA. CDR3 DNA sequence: TGTGCCAGCAGCTTAACCAGGGGACAGTACACCGGGGAGCTGTTTTTT. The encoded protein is CASSLTRGQYTGELFF.

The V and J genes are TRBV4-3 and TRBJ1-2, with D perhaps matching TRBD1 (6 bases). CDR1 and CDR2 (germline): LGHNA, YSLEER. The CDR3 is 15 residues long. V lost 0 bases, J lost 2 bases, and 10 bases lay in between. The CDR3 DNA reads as TGCGCCAGCAGCCAAGAAGCAGGGGCAAACTATGGCTACACCTTC. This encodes CASSQEAGANYGYTF.

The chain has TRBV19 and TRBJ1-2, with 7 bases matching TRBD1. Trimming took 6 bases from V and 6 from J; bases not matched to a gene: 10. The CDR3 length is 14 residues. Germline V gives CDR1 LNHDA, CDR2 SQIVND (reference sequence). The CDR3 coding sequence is TGTGCCAGTAGGCGAGTGACAGGGCAGAATGGCTACACCTTC. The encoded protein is CASRRVTGQNGYTF.

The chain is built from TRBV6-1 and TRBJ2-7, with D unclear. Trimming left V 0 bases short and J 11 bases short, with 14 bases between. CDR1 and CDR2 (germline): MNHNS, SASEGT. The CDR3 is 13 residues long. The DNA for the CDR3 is TGTGCCAGCAGTGAAGCGGTTACCCCGACGGAGTACTTC. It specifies CASSEAVTPTEYF.

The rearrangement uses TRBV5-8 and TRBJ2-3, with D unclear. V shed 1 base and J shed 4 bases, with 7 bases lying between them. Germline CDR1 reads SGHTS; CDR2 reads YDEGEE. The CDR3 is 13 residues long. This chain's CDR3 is CASSLTHSDTQYF. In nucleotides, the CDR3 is TGTGCCAGCAGCTTGACGCATTCAGATACGCAGTATTTT.

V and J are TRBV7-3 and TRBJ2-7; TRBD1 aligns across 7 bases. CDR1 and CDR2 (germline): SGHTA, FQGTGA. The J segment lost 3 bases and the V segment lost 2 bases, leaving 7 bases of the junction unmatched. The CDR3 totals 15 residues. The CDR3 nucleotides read TGTGCCAGCAGCTTAGCTTCGGGACAGAGCTACGAGCAGTACTTC. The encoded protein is CASSLASGQSYEQYF.

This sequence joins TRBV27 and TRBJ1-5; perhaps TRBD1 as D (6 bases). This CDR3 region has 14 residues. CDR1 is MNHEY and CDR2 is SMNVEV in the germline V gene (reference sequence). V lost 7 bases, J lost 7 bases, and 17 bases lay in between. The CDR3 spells CASTPRGRDQPQHF. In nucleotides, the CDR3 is TGTGCCAGCACCCCCAGGGGAAGGGACCAGCCCCAGCATTTT.

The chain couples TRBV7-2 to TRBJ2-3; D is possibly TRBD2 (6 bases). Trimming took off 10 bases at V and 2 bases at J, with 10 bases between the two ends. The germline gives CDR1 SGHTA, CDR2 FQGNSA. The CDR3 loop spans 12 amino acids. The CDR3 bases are TGTGCCACCGGGACTCTCACAGATACGCAGTATTTT. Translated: CATGTLTDTQYF.

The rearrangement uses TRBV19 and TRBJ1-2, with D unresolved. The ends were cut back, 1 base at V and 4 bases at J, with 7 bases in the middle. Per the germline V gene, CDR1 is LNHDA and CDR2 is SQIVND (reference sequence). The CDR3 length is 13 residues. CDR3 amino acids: CASSIGQFYGYTF. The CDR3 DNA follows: TGTGCCAGTAGTATAGGGCAGTTCTATGGCTACACCTTC.

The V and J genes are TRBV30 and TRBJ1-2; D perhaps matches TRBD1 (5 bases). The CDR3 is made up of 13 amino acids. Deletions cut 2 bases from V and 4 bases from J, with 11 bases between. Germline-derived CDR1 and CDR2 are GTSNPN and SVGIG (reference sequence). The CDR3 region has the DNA TGTGCCTGGAGTCTCGCAGGGATCTATGGCTACACCTTC. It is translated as CAWSLAGIYGYTF.

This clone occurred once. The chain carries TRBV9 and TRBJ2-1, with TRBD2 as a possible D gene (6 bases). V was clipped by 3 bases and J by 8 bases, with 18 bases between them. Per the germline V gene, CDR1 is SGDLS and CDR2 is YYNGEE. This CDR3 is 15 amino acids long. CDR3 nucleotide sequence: TGTGCCAGCAGCGCCCTCCTCCTCACGGGGGATGAGCAGTTCTTC. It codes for CASSALLLTGDEQFF. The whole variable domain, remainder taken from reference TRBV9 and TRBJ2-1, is DSGVTQTPKHLITATGQRVTLRCSPRSGDLSVYWYQQSLDQGLQFLIQYYNGEERAKGNILERFSAQQFPDLHSELNLSSLELGDSALYFCASSALLLTGDEQFFGPGTRLTVL.

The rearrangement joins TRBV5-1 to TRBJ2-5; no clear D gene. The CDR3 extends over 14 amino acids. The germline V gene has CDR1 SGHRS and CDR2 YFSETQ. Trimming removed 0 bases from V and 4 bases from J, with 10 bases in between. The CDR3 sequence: CASSLGLGPETQYF. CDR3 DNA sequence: TGCGCCAGCAGCTTGGGTTTGGGCCCAGAGACCCAGTACTTC.

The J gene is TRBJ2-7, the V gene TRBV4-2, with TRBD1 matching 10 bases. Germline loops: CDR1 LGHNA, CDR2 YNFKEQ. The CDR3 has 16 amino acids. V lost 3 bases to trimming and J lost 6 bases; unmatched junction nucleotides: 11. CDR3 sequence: CASSQTFGTGVIEQYF. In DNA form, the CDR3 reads TGTGCCAGCAGCCAGACCTTCGGGACAGGGGTTATCGAGCAGTACTTC.

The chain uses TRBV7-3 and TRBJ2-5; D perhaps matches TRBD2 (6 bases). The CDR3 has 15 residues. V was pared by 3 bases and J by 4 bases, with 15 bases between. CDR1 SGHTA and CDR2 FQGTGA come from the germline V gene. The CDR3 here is CASSFGGSLGETQYF. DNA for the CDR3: TGTGCCAGCAGCTTTGGGGGGTCACTGGGAGAGACCCAGTACTTC. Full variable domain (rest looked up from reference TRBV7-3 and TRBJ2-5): GAGVSQTPSNKVTEKGKYVELRCDPISGHTALYWYRQSLGQGPEFLIYFQGTGAADDSGLPNDRFFAVRPEGSVSTLKIQRTERGDSAVYLCASSFGGSLGETQYFGPGTRLLVL.

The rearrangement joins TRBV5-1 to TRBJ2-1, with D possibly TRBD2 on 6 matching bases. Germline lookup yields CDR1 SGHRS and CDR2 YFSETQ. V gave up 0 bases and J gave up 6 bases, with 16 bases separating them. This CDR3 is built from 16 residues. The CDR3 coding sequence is TGCGCCAGCAGCTTGGTCACACTGTTGGAGGGCAATGAGCAGTTCTTC. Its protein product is CASSLVTLLEGNEQFF.